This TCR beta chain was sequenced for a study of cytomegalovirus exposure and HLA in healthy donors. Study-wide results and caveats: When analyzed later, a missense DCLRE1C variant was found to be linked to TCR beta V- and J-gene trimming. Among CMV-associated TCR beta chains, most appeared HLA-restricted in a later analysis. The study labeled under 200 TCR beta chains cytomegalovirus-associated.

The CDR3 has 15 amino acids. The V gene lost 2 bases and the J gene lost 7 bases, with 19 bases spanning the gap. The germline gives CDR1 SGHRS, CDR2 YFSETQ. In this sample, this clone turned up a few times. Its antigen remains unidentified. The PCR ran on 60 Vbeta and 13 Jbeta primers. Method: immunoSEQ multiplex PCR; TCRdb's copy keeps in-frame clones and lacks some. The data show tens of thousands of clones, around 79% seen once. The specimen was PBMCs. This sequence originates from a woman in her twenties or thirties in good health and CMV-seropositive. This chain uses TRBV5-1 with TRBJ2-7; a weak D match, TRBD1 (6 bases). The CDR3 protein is CASSFSRTDLREQYF. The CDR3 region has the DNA TGCGCCAGCAGCTTTTCCAGGACAGATCTGAGGGAGCAGTACTTC.